The rows below give T cell receptor beta chains drawn from one sample of a study of T cells in Graves' hyperthyroidism and ophthalmopathy. TCRdb reprocessed the multiplex PCR reads with MiXCR, giving one entry per CDR3 protein. The repertoire holds more than 300,000 distinct CDR3 sequences, with roughly 15% as singletons. The specimen was blood. These receptors were obtained from a woman aged 25 to 39 with Graves' ophthalmopathy. The CDR3 runs from the conserved cysteine through the conserved F or W. A D gene is named only where the DNA matches it firmly. The size of a clone is reported for some rows only, either as once, few or many, or as a class for expanded clones.

many,TRBV24-1,TRBJ2-5,TRBD1,CATSAMDRADETQYF,TGTGCCACCAGTGCGATGGACAGGGCGGATGAGACCCAGTACTTC
-,TRBV7-9,TRBJ1-1,-,CASSLADSWLANTEAFF,TGTGCCAGCAGCTTAGCGGACTCATGGCTTGCGAACACTGAAGCTTTCTTT
many,TRBV20-1,TRBJ2-7,TRBD1,CSARGTGTGVSYEQYF,TGCAGTGCTAGAGGCACCGGGACAGGGGTCTCCTACGAGCAGTACTTC
many,TRBV27,TRBJ2-1,-,CASSLPPYNEQFF,TGTGCCAGCAGTTTGCCTCCCTACAATGAGCAGTTCTTC
many,TRBV28,TRBJ2-5,-,CASSLPTASQETQYF,TGTGCCAGCTCCCTCCCGACAGCGAGCCAAGAGACCCAGTACTTC
-,TRBV7-8,TRBJ2-3,-,CASSVGAADTQYF,TGTGCCAGCAGCGTGGGAGCAGCAGATACGCAGTATTTT
many,TRBV12-3/TRBV12-4,TRBJ1-2,-,CASSSTGPVRDGYTF,TGTGCCAGCAGCTCCACAGGGCCCGTAAGGGATGGCTACACCTTC
many,TRBV2,TRBJ2-3,TRBD1,CATLTGEYTDTQYF,TGTGCCACCCTGACAGGGGAATACACAGATACGCAGTATTTT
many,TRBV2,TRBJ1-1,-,CASRRQVPEAFF,TGTGCCAGCAGGAGACAGGTCCCGGAAGCTTTCTTT
-,TRBV20-1,TRBJ2-3,TRBD2,CSAGTSGGAADTQYF,TGCAGTGCTGGGACTAGCGGGGGGGCGGCAGATACGCAGTATTTT
-,TRBV13,TRBJ1-1,-,CASSLEGAGTEAFF,TGTGCCAGCAGCTTAGAAGGGGCTGGCACTGAAGCTTTCTTT
few,TRBV4-1,TRBJ2-2,-,CASGQHNTGELFF,TGCGCCAGCGGCCAACACAACACCGGGGAGCTGTTTTTT
many,TRBV12-5,TRBJ1-1,-,CASGLGDEAFF,TGTGCTAGTGGTTTGGGGGACGAGGCTTTCTTT
-,TRBV7-6,TRBJ2-5,TRBD1,CASSPRTGVETQYF,TGTGCCAGCAGCCCCAGGACAGGGGTAGAGACCCAGTACTTC
many,TRBV11-2,TRBJ1-5,-,CASSSAGNQPQHF,TGTGCCAGCAGCTCTGCCGGCAATCAGCCCCAGCATTTT
many,TRBV6-1,TRBJ2-2,TRBD1,CASSVDRQGAISGELFF,TGTGCCAGCAGTGTAGACAGACAGGGGGCAATTAGCGGGGAGCTGTTTTTT
many,TRBV20-1,TRBJ2-7,TRBD1,CSATRDRLYEQYF,TGCAGTGCTACAAGGGACAGGCTCTACGAGCAGTACTTC
-,TRBV5-5,TRBJ1-6,TRBD1,CASSSVYRDRGHSPLHF,TGTGCCAGCAGCTCTGTTTACCGGGACAGAGGACACTCACCCCTCCACTTT
-,TRBV7-6,TRBJ1-1,-,CASSLTDRHTEAFF,TGTGCCAGCAGCTTAACGGACCGCCACACTGAAGCTTTCTTT
many,TRBV3-1,TRBJ1-2,-,CASSQEVQAPDGYTF,TGTGCCAGCAGCCAAGAAGTTCAGGCCCCGGATGGCTACACCTTC
many,TRBV19,TRBJ1-1,-,CASKPPGAIMNTEAFF,TGTGCCAGTAAACCCCCAGGCGCAATAATGAACACTGAAGCTTTCTTT
many,TRBV7-2,TRBJ2-3,-,CASSLYGGTDTQYF,TGTGCCAGCAGCTTATATGGGGGCACAGATACGCAGTATTTT
-,TRBV15,TRBJ1-2,-,CATSSSEGGQHYGYTF,TGTGCCACCAGCAGTTCAGAAGGAGGACAGCACTATGGCTACACCTTC
-,TRBV28,TRBJ2-3,TRBD1,CASSLFLGQGADTQYF,TGTGCCAGCAGTTTATTTTTGGGACAGGGGGCAGATACGCAGTATTTT
-,TRBV11-2,TRBJ2-3,TRBD2,CASSFLRLAGGPTISTQYF,TGTGCCAGCAGCTTCCTACGACTAGCGGGGGGGCCTACCATTAGTACGCAGTATTTT
few,TRBV19,TRBJ2-3,-,CASRFRAGPTDTQYF,TGTGCCAGTAGGTTCCGGGCGGGGCCCACAGATACGCAGTATTTT
many,TRBV20-1,TRBJ2-6,TRBD1,CSARGGQNSGANVLTF,TGCAGTGCTAGAGGGGGACAGAACTCTGGGGCCAACGTCCTGACTTTC
many,TRBV20-1,TRBJ1-1,TRBD1,CSAPRQGKNTEAFF,TGCAGTGCACCAAGACAGGGAAAGAACACTGAAGCTTTCTTT
-,TRBV7-2,TRBJ2-1,TRBD1,CASSSDRAQNYNEQFF,TGTGCCAGCAGCTCAGACAGGGCCCAAAACTACAATGAGCAGTTCTTC
many,TRBV27,TRBJ2-7,-,CASSLWQGPYEQYF,TGTGCCAGCAGTTTATGGCAGGGGCCCTACGAGCAGTACTTC
few,TRBV28,TRBJ1-2,-,CASSTISYGYTF,TGTGCCAGCAGTACCATTAGCTATGGCTACACCTTC
-,TRBV12-3/TRBV12-4,TRBJ1-3,TRBD1,CASSSGGQGALEETNTMYF,TGTGCCAGCAGCTCGGGCGGACAGGGGGCCCTGGAAGAAACTAACACCATGTATTTT
many,TRBV27,TRBJ1-5,-,CASKFTGSNQPQHF,TGTGCCAGCAAATTTACAGGCAGCAATCAGCCCCAGCATTTT
many,TRBV12-3/TRBV12-4,TRBJ1-1,-,CASSGGFGEAFF,TGTGCCAGCAGTGGGGGATTCGGTGAAGCTTTCTTT
many,TRBV24-1,TRBJ2-1,TRBD1,CATSDSNRGVYNEQFF,TGTGCCACCAGTGATTCTAACAGGGGGGTATACAATGAGCAGTTCTTC
-,TRBV20-1,TRBJ2-3,TRBD2,CSAEPWTSGSSTDTQYF,TGCAGTGCTGAACCGTGGACTAGCGGGTCTAGCACAGATACGCAGTATTTT
many,TRBV10-1,TRBJ1-1,-,CASSAKLDTEAFF,TGCGCCAGCAGTGCCAAGCTGGACACTGAAGCTTTCTTT
many,TRBV30,TRBJ1-1,-,CAWTRGVNTEAFF,TGTGCCTGGACTCGAGGGGTCAACACTGAAGCTTTCTTT
-,TRBV10-2,TRBJ1-4,-,CASSEVRATNEKLFF,TGCGCCAGCAGTGAGGTCAGGGCAACTAATGAAAAACTGTTTTTT
many,TRBV3-1,TRBJ2-3,-,CASSQVEAGGTQYF,TGTGCCAGCAGCCAAGTGGAAGCCGGGGGTACGCAGTATTTT
many,TRBV5-6,TRBJ1-1,-,CASSLGGWNTEAFF,TGTGCCAGCAGCTTGGGAGGCTGGAACACTGAAGCTTTCTTT
many,TRBV2,TRBJ2-5,-,CASVERGETQYF,TGTGCCAGCGTCGAAAGGGGAGAGACCCAGTACTTC
many,TRBV3-1,TRBJ2-7,-,CASSLVHEQYF,TGTGCCAGCAGTCTCGTCCACGAGCAGTACTTC
-,TRBV9,TRBJ2-2,TRBD1,CAPDRECSGELFF,TGTGCCCCGGACAGGGAGTGTAGCGGGGAGCTGTTTTTT
many,TRBV29-1,TRBJ2-7,-,CSVEVRQGYEQYF,TGCAGCGTTGAAGTTCGGCAGGGCTACGAGCAGTACTTC
many,TRBV3-1,TRBJ1-5,-,CASSQGTVGNQPQHF,TGTGCCAGCAGCCAAGGGACAGTGGGCAATCAGCCCCAGCATTTT
many,TRBV2,TRBJ1-4,TRBD1,CASPGLTGEVWNEKLFF,TGTGCCAGCCCTGGTCTTACAGGGGAGGTCTGGAATGAAAAACTGTTTTTT
many,TRBV7-2,TRBJ2-1,-,CASSLFGPGLYNEQFF,TGTGCCAGCAGCTTATTTGGGCCAGGTTTGTACAATGAGCAGTTCTTC
many,TRBV2,TRBJ2-3,TRBD2,CASKLWRGGDTDTQYF,TGTGCCAGCAAACTTTGGCGGGGGGGCGATACAGATACGCAGTATTTT
many,TRBV20-1,TRBJ2-1,-,CSALGTRDHNEQFF,TGCAGTGCGTTAGGGACAAGAGACCACAATGAGCAGTTCTTC
many,TRBV6-1,TRBJ2-7,-,CASTRAGLDEQYF,TGTGCCAGCACTAGGGCAGGGTTGGACGAGCAGTACTTC
few,TRBV15,TRBJ2-4,-,CATSRGNGAKNIQYF,TGTGCCACCAGCAGAGGAAATGGGGCCAAAAACATTCAGTACTTC
many,TRBV3-1,TRBJ2-1,-,CASTYHNEQFF,TGTGCCAGCACATACCACAATGAGCAGTTCTTC
many,TRBV7-2,TRBJ1-6,-,CASSLQGSIMSPLHF,TGTGCCAGCAGCTTACAGGGTTCCATTATGTCACCCCTCCACTTT
many,TRBV28,TRBJ1-2,TRBD1,CASTVTWDSYGYTF,TGTGCCAGCACTGTTACCTGGGACAGCTATGGCTACACCTTC
-,TRBV29-1,TRBJ2-7,-,CSVVKTPPYEQYF,TGCAGCGTTGTGAAGACACCTCCCTACGAGCAGTACTTC
-,TRBV9,TRBJ1-3,-,CASSVQGLGGNTIYF,TGTGCCAGCAGCGTCCAGGGTCTGGGAGGAAACACCATATATTTT
-,TRBV5-5,TRBJ2-2,TRBD2,CASSLCYPREAGELFF,TGTGCCAGCAGCTTATGCTACCCCCGGGAGGCCGGGGAGCTGTTTTTT
many,TRBV7-9,TRBJ1-1,-,CASTERGIGNTEAFF,TGTGCCAGCACCGAGAGGGGAATTGGGAACACTGAAGCTTTCTTT
few,TRBV6-1,TRBJ1-2,-,CASSTDRNNNYGYTF,TGTGCCAGCAGTACCGACAGAAACAATAACTATGGCTACACCTTC